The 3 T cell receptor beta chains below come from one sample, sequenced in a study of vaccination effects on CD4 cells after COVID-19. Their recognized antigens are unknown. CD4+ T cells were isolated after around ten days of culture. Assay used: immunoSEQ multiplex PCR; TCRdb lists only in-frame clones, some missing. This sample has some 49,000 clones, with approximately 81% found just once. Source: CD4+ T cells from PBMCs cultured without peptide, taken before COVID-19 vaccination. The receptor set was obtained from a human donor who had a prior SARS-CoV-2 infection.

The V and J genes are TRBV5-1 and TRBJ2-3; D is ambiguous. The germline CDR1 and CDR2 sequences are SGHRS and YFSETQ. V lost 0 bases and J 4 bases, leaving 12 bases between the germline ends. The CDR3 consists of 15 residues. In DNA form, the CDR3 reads TGCGCCAGCAGCTTGGGCCAGGTCGCGGCAGATACGCAGTATTTT. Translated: CASSLGQVAADTQYF.

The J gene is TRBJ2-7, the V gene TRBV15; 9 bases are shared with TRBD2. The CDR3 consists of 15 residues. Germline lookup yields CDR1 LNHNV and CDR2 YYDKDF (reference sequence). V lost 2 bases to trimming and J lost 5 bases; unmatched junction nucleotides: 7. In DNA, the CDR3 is TGTGCCACCAGCAGAACAGGGCGGGAGGGAAACGAGCAGTACTTC. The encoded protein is CATSRTGREGNEQYF.

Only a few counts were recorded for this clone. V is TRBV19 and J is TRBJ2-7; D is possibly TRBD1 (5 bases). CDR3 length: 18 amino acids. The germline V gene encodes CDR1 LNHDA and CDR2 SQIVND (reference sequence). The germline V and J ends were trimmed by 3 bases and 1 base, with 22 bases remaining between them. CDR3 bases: TGTGCCAGTAGTATCCCCGGTGGGCAGGGCGGTTGGTCCTACGAGCAGTACTTC. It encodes CASSIPGGQGGWSYEQYF.